One T cell receptor beta chain is described in this entry. This record belongs to a study of cytomegalovirus exposure and HLA in healthy donors. Study context: Some 85 million unique TCRs from HLA-typed donors were held in an early data release.

This CDR3 region has 15 residues. Trimming took 4 bases from V and 2 from J; bases not matched to a gene: 7. Germline V lookup: CDR1 SGHRS, CDR2 YFSETQ. 60 Vbeta and 13 Jbeta primers were used in PCR. The method was immunoSEQ multiplex PCR; TCRdb's version includes in-frame clones alone and lacks a portion of them. Seen here are roughly 100,000 clones, around 57% observed once, and the top ten hold more than 4.5%. This TCR was sampled from a human donor in good health. The chain couples TRBV5-1 to TRBJ2-5; 8 bases match TRBD1. Sequencing was done on a sample of PBMCs. The CDR3 coding sequence is TGCGCCAGCAGCCCGGACAGGGCCCGACAAGAGACCCAGTACTTC. Its protein is CASSPDRARQETQYF.